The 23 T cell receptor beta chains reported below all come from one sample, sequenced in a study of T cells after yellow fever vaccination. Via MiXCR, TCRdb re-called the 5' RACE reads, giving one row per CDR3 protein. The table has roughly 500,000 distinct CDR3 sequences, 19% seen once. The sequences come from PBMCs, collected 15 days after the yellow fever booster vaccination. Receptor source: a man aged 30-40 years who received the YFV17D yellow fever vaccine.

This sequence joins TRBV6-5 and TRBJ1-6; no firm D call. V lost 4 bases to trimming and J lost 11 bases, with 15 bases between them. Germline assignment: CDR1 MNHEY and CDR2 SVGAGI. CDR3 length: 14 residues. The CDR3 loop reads CASSSWIGVPPLHF. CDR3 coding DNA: TGTGCCAGCAGTTCCTGGATCGGGGTCCCACCCCTCCACTTT.

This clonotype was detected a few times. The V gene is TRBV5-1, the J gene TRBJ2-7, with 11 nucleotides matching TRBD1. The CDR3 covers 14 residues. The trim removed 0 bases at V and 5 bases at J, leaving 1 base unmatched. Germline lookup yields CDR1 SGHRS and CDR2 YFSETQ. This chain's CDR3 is CASSLGTGGNEQYF. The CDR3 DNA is TGCGCCAGCAGCTTGGGGACAGGGGGCAACGAGCAGTACTTC.

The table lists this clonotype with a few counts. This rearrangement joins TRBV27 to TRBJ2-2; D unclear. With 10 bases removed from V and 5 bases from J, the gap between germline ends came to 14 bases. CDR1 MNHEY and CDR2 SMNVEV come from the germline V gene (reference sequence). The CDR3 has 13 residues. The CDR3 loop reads CATSKGFTGELFF. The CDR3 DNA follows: TGTGCCACCAGCAAAGGGTTTACCGGGGAGCTGTTTTTT.

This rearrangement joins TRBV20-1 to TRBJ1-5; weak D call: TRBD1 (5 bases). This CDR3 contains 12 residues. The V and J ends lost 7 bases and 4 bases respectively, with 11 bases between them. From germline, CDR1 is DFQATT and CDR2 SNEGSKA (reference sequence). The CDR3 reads CSVRWGNQPQHF. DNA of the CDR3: TGCAGTGTTCGATGGGGGAATCAGCCCCAGCATTTT.

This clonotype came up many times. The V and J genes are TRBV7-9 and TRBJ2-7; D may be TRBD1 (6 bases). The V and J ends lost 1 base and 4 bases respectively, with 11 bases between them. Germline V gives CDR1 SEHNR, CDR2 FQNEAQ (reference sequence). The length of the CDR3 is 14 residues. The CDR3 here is CASSLEGGGYEQYF. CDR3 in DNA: TGTGCCAGCAGCTTAGAAGGGGGTGGTTACGAGCAGTACTTC.

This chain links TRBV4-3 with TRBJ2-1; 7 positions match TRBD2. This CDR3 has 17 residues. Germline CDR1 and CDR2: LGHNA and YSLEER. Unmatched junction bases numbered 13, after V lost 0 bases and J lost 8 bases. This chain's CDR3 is CASSQEGNAGEEYEQFF. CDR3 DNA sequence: TGCGCCAGCAGCCAAGAGGGTAACGCGGGAGAGGAGTATGAGCAGTTCTTC.

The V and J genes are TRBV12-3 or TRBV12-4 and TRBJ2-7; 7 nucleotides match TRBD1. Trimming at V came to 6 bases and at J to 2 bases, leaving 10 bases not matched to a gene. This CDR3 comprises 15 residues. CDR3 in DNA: TGTGCCAGCAGCCTGTCGACGACAGGGACCTACGAGCAGTACTTC. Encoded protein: CASSLSTTGTYEQYF.

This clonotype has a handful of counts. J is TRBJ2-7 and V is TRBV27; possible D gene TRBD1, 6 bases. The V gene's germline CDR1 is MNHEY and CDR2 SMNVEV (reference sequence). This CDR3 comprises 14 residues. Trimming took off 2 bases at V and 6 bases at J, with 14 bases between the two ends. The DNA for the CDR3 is TGTGCCAGCAGTTTAACTGCCGGGACACTCGAGCAGTACTTC. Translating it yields CASSLTAGTLEQYF.

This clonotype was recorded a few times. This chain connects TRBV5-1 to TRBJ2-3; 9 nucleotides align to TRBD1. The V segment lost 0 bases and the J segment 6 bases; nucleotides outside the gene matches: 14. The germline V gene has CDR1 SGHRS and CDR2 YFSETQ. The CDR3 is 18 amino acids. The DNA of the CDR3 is TGCGCCAGCAGCTTGGGGATTTTCATGGGACAGGGCTACGATACGCAGTATTTT. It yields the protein CASSLGIFMGQGYDTQYF.

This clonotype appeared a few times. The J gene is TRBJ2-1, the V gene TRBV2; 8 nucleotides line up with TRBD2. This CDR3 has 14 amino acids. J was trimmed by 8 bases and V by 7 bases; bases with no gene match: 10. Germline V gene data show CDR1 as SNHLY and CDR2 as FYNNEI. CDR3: CASILAASGDEQFF. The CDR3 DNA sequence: TGTGCCAGCATACTAGCGGCGAGTGGGGATGAGCAGTTCTTC.

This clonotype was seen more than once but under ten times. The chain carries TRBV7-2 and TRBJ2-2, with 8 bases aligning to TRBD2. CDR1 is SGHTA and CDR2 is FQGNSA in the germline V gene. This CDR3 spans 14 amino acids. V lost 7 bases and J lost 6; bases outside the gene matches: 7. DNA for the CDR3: TGTGCCAGCAACAACGGGAGGGAGGCCGGGGAGCTGTTTTTT. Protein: CASNNGREAGELFF.

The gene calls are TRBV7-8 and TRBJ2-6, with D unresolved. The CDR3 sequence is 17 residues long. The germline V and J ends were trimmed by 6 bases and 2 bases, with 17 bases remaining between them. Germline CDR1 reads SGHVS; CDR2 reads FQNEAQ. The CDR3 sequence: CASRKISRTPGANVLTF. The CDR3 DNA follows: TGTGCCAGCAGGAAAATTTCGAGAACCCCTGGGGCCAACGTCCTGACTTTC.

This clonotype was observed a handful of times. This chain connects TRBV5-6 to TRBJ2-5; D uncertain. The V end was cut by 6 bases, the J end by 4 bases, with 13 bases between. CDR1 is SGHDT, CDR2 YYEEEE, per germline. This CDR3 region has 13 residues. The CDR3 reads CASMGSARETQYF. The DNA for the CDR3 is TGTGCCAGCATGGGGTCCGCGAGAGAGACCCAGTACTTC. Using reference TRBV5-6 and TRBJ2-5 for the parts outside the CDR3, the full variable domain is DAGVTQSPTHLIKTRGQQVTLRCSPKSGHDTVSWYQQALGQGPQFIFQYYEEEERQRGNFPDRFSGHQFPNYSSELNVNALLLGDSALYLCASMGSARETQYFGPGTRLLVL.

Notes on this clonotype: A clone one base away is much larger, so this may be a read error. The CDR3 sequence: CASSYTGGPWSEQYF. The CDR3 bases are TGTGCCAGCAGCTACACGGGAGGGCCTTGGTCCGAGCAGTACTTC. V usage is TRBV7-8 and J usage is TRBJ2-7; 8 nucleotides line up with TRBD2. V was pared by 4 bases and J by 6 bases, with 11 bases of the junction left unmatched. The germline CDR1 and CDR2 sequences are SGHVS and FQNEAQ. This CDR3 comprises 15 residues.

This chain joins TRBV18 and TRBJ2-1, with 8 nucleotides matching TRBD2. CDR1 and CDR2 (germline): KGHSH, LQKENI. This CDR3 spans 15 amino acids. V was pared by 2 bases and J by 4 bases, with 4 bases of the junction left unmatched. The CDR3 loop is CASSPVGGEYNEQFF. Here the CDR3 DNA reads TGTGCCAGCTCACCAGTCGGGGGGGAGTACAATGAGCAGTTCTTC.

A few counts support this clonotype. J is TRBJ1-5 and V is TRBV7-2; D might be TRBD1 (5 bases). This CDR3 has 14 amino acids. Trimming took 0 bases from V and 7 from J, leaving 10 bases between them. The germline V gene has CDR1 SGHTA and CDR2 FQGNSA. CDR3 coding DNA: TGTGCCAGCAGCTTAGCCCTACCAGGGCAGCCCCAGCATTTT. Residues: CASSLALPGQPQHF.

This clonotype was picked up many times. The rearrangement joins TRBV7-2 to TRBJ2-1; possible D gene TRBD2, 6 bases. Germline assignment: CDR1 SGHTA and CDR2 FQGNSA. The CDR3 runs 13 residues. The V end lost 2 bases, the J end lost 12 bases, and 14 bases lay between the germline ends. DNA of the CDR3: TGTGCCAGCAGCTTATCGGTGCGGGACGGGCAGTTCTTC. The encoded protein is CASSLSVRDGQFF. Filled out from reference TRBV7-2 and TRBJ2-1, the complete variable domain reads GAGVSQSPSNKVTEKGKDVELRCDPISGHTALYWYRQSLGQGLEFLIYFQGNSAPDKSGLPSDRFSAERTGGSVSTLTIQRTQQEDSAVYLCASSLSVRDGQFFGPGTRLTVL.

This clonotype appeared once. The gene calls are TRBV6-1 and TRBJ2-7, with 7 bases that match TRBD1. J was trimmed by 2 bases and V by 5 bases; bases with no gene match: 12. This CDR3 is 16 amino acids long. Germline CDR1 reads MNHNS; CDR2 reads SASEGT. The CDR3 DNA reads TGTGCCAGCAGTCTCTCCGGCAGGGGGACCGCCTACGAGCAGTACTTC. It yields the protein CASSLSGRGTAYEQYF.

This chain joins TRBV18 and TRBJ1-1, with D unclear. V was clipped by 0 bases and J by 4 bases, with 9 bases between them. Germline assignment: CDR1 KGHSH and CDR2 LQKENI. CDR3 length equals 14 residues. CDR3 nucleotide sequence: TGTGCCAGCTCACCACCATTCGGGGTCACTGAAGCTTTCTTT. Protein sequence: CASSPPFGVTEAFF.

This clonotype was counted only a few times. CDR3 in DNA: TGTGCCAGCTCACCGACGACGGAGAACACCGGGGAGCTGTTTTTT. Protein: CASSPTTENTGELFF. This chain links TRBV18 with TRBJ2-2; the D is unclear. V shed 3 bases and J shed 1 base, with 9 bases lying between them. Germline CDR1 reads KGHSH; CDR2 reads LQKENI. The CDR3 runs to 15 residues.

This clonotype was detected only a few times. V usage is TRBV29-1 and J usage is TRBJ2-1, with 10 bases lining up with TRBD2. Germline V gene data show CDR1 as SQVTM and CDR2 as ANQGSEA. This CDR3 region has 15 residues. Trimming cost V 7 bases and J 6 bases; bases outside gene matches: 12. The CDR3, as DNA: TGCAGCGCTGACGGAGGGACTAGCGTCGTCAATGAGCAGTTCTTC. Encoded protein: CSADGGTSVVNEQFF.

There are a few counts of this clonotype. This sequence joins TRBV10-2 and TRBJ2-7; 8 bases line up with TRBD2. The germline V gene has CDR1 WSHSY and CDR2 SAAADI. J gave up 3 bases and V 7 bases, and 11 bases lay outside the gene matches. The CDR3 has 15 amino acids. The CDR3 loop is CASTPGLAGFYEQYF. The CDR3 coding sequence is TGCGCCAGCACCCCCGGGTTAGCGGGATTCTACGAGCAGTACTTC.

The CDR3 is CASSQDFGSYETQYF. CDR3 DNA sequence: TGCGCCAGCAGCCAAGATTTCGGGAGCTATGAGACCCAGTACTTC. V usage is TRBV4-3 and J usage is TRBJ2-5, with a possible D match to TRBD2 (6 bases). Germline CDR1 is LGHNA and CDR2 is YSLEER. Trimming cost V 0 bases and J 5 bases, with 13 bases left between them. The CDR3 runs 15 residues.